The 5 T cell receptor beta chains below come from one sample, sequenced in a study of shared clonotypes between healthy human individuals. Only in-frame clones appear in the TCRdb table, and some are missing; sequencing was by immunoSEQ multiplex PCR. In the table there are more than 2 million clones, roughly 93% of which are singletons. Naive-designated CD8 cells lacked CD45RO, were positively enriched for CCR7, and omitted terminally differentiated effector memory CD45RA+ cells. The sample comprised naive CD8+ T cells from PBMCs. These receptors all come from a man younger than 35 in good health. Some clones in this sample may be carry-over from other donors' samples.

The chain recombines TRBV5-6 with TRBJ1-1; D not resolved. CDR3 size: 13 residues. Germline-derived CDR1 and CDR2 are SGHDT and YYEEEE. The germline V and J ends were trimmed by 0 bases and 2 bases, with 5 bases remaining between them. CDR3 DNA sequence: TGTGCCAGCAGCTTGGCTATAAACACTGAAGCTTTCTTT. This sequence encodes CASSLAINTEAFF. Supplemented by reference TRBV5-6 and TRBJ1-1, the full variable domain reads DAGVTQSPTHLIKTRGQQVTLRCSPKSGHDTVSWYQQALGQGPQFIFQYYEEEERQRGNFPDRFSGHQFPNYSSELNVNALLLGDSALYLCASSLAINTEAFFGQGTRLTVV.

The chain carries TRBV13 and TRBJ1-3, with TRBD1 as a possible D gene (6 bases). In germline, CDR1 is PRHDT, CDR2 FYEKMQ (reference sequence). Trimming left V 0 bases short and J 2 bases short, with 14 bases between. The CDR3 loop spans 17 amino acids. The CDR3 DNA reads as TGTGCCAGCAGCTTAGGTCTCAGGGGAAACGCTGGAAACACCATATATTTT. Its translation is CASSLGLRGNAGNTIYF.

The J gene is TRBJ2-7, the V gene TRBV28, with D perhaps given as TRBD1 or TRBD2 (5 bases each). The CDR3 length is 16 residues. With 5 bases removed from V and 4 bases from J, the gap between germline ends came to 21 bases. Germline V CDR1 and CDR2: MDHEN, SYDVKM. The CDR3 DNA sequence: TGTGCCAGCAGTACCTTCGGGGACGCGATATCTTACGAGCAGTACTTC. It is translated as CASSTFGDAISYEQYF.

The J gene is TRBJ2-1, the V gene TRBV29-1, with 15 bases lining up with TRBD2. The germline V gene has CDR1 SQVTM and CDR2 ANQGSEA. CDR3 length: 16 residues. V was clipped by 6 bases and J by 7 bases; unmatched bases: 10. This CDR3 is CSVLRTSGRADNEQFF. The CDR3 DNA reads TGCAGCGTCCTCCGGACTAGCGGGAGGGCTGATAATGAGCAGTTCTTC.

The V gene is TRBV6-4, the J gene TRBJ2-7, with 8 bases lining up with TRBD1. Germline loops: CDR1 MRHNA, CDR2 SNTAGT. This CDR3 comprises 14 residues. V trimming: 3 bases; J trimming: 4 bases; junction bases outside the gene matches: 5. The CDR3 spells CASSEGTGKYEQYF. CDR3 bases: TGTGCCAGCAGTGAGGGGACAGGCAAATACGAGCAGTACTTC.